This T cell receptor (beta chain) originates from a study of cytomegalovirus exposure and HLA in healthy donors. Use of 60 Vbeta and 13 Jbeta primers characterized the PCR. The table came from immunoSEQ multiplex PCR; TCRdb's copy has only in-frame clones and leaves some out. The table includes fewer than 250,000 clones, roughly 80% detected once. There are 15 residues in the CDR3. Germline V gene data show CDR1 as MNHNS and CDR2 as SASEGT. V was trimmed by 0 bases and J by 7 bases, leaving 13 bases between them. The specimen was PBMCs. The V and J genes are TRBV6-1 and TRBJ1-5, with D possibly TRBD1 on 6 matching bases. The clonotype comes from a woman under 30 in good health and CMV-seronegative. CDR3 nucleotide sequence: TGTGCCAGCAGTGAAGCGAGGGGGAGGGGACAGCCCCAGCATTTT. Its protein product is CASSEARGRGQPQHF.